This T cell receptor (beta chain) was sequenced in a study of lymphopenia after photon versus proton radiotherapy. V was pared by 3 bases and J by 10 bases, with 7 bases of the junction left unmatched. The CDR3 has 14 residues. Germline V gene sequence: CDR1 SGHRS, CDR2 YFSETQ. A word on this clone: Its antigen is not known.

TCRdb's table, derived via immunoSEQ multiplex PCR, lists solely in-frame clones and lacks some. The table shows about 39,000 clones, with 92% occurring only once. The study, taken as a whole, reports: Relative stability marked proton patients; photon patients lost diversity and naive cells.

The source is a man aged 55 to 70 with cholangiocarcinoma. This chain links TRBV5-1 with TRBJ1-6, with 7 nucleotides matching TRBD1. The sample was peripheral blood, taken from a patient treated with photon-based radiotherapy. CDR3 sequence: CASSSEGGFSPLHF. The DNA for the CDR3 is TGCGCCAGCAGCTCCGAAGGGGGCTTCTCACCCCTCCACTTT.